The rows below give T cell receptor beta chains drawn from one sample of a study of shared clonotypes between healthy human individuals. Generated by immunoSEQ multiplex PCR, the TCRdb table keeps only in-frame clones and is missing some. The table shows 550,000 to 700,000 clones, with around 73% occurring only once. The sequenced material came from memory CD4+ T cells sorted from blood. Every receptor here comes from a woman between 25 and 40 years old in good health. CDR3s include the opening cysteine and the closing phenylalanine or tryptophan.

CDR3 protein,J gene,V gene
CASSLHPGELFF,TRBJ2-2,TRBV11-3
CASSPKGDRPNTGELFF,TRBJ2-2,TRBV19
CSGQGSNTEAFF,TRBJ1-1,TRBV29-1
CASSLAGTRTYEQYF,TRBJ2-7,TRBV5-1
CASRRGQGSSYNEQFF,TRBJ2-1,TRBV28
CASSQDLGTGLGEQYF,TRBJ2-7,TRBV14
CASSEGISGANVLTF,TRBJ2-6,TRBV2
CASSFHSNEKLFF,TRBJ1-4,TRBV5-4
CASSKGTGVFLSYEQYF,TRBJ2-7,TRBV7-6
CASSETVGWTEAFF,TRBJ1-1,TRBV14
CASSEGSSGVYEQYF,TRBJ2-7,TRBV25-1
CASSYGGSGANVLTF,TRBJ2-6,TRBV5-1